One T cell receptor (beta chain) is described in this entry. This CDR3 is built from 16 residues. Trimming removed 4 bases from V and 1 base from J; junction bases left unmatched: 7. CDR1 SGHRS and CDR2 YFSETQ come from the germline V gene. Sequencing used immunoSEQ v3.0 at survey level. This table comes from immunoSEQ multiplex PCR, and its TCRdb copy is limited to in-frame clones, with some not included. The sample holds 25,000 to 35,000 clones, 86% seen once. Each sample contained 1-10 million cryopreserved PBMC, thawed before DNA extraction. This sample is part of a study of long-term antiretroviral therapy in people with HIV. As for the study in general: A decade or so separates the oldest specimens from the later 2015 immediate-ART recommendation.

The chain combines TRBV5-1 with TRBJ1-1; 10 nucleotides line up with TRBD1. The material was unsorted PBMCs, obtained 0.8 years after starting antiretroviral therapy. The clonotype originates from a woman aged 25 to 39 with HIV. As DNA, the CDR3 is TGCGCCAGCAGCCCTCAAGGACAGGGGGAGAACACTGAAGCTTTCTTT. Its translation: CASSPQGQGENTEAFF.